These 19 T cell receptor beta chains were all obtained from the same sample, sequenced in a study of technical replicates of blood from a few donors. The assay was immunoSEQ multiplex PCR, and TCRdb's table has in-frame clones only and misses some. The table lists 65,000 to 85,000 clones, roughly 98% of them singletons. The sequenced sample consisted of T cells isolated from PBMCs. The origin of the receptors is a human donor in good health.

V and J are TRBV5-4 and TRBJ2-1; D may be TRBD1 (5 bases). The germline V gene encodes CDR1 SGHNT and CDR2 YYREEE (reference sequence). This CDR3 contains 12 residues. Trimming shortened V by 0 bases and J by 12 bases, and 10 bases separated the two germline ends. The CDR3 region has the DNA TGTGCCAGCAGCTTGGGGGGCCTCGGGCAGTTCTTC. Translation gives CASSLGGLGQFF.

This chain connects TRBV6-1 to TRBJ1-1; 9 positions agree with TRBD1. This CDR3 has 14 residues. Germline V gene lookup returns CDR1 MNHNS and CDR2 SASEGT. The V and J ends lost 4 bases and 1 base, in that order; junction bases with no gene match: 1. The CDR3 sequence is CASSAQGANTEAFF. DNA of the CDR3: TGTGCCAGCAGTGCACAGGGGGCGAACACTGAAGCTTTCTTT.

CDR3 in amino acids: CASTPGEGPAEGYTF. The CDR3 DNA follows: TGTGCCAGCACACCCGGGGAGGGACCGGCAGAAGGCTACACCTTC. The genes are TRBV7-6 and TRBJ1-2, with a possible D match to TRBD1 (5 bases). Germline CDR1 SGHVS, CDR2 FNYEAQ. The CDR3 is made up of 15 amino acids. The germline V and J ends were trimmed by 7 bases and 8 bases, with 23 bases remaining between them.

The chain is built from TRBV9 and TRBJ2-3; TRBD2 aligns across 12 bases. Germline CDR1 reads SGDLS; CDR2 reads YYNGEE. The CDR3 sequence is 15 residues long. The V gene end was trimmed by 1 base and the J gene end by 7 bases; junction bases not matched to a gene: 4. The CDR3 sequence: CASSVLAGGHNTQYF. The CDR3 DNA reads TGTGCCAGCAGCGTACTAGCGGGGGGGCACAATACGCAGTATTTT.

The chain couples TRBV4-1 to TRBJ2-1; 13 nucleotides match TRBD2. This CDR3 comprises 17 residues. J lost 8 bases, V lost 1 base, and 8 bases had no gene match. Germline V gene data show CDR1 as MGHRA and CDR2 as YSYEKL. The CDR3 DNA is TGCGCCAGCAGCCAAGGGCAACTAGCGGGAGGGCCCGATGAGCAGTTCTTC. It encodes CASSQGQLAGGPDEQFF.

The V gene is TRBV19, the J gene TRBJ1-4; TRBD1 matches at 8 bases. The CDR3 spans 15 residues. V was clipped by 5 bases and J by 0 bases; unmatched bases: 2. Per germline, CDR1 LNHDA and CDR2 SQIVND (reference sequence). The CDR3: CASSVDRATNEKLFF. The CDR3 bases are TGTGCCAGTAGTGTGGACAGGGCAACTAATGAAAAACTGTTTTTT.

CDR3 sequence reads: CSVFPRQLEAFF. CDR3 DNA sequence: TGCAGCGTTTTTCCCAGACAGTTAGAAGCTTTCTTT. J is TRBJ1-1 and V is TRBV29-1; perhaps TRBD1 as D (5 bases). Germline CDR1 SQVTM, CDR2 ANQGSEA. There are 12 residues in the CDR3. Trimming stripped 5 bases from V and 8 bases from J, with 15 bases between.

This chain uses TRBV28 with TRBJ1-5; D unresolved. The CDR3 covers 14 residues. Germline V lookup: CDR1 MDHEN, CDR2 SYDVKM. The V end lost 4 bases, the J end lost 6 bases, and 13 bases lay between the germline ends. CDR3: CASSSRAATQPQHF. The CDR3 coding sequence is TGTGCCAGCAGTTCGAGGGCAGCGACTCAGCCCCAGCATTTT.

The rearrangement joins TRBV6-5 to TRBJ1-4; 8 nucleotides align to TRBD1. Per the germline V gene, CDR1 is MNHEY and CDR2 is SVGAGI. The V gene end was trimmed by 7 bases and the J gene end by 8 bases; junction bases not matched to a gene: 6. The CDR3 covers 13 residues. CDR3 DNA sequence: TGTGCCAGCACAGGGGGCAGTGGAGAAAAACTGTTTTTT. Amino acid sequence: CASTGGSGEKLFF.

This CDR3 is CASSADRSYEQYF. CDR3 bases: TGCGCCAGCAGCGCGGACAGGTCCTACGAGCAGTACTTC. The rearrangement uses TRBV5-1 and TRBJ2-7; 7 nucleotides line up with TRBD1. The junction had 2 bases not matched to a gene; V was cut back by 4 bases and J by 1 base. The germline gives CDR1 SGHRS, CDR2 YFSETQ. The CDR3 has 13 residues.

V is TRBV5-1 and J is TRBJ1-1, with D perhaps TRBD1 (5 bases). Trimming took 4 bases from V and 11 from J, leaving 18 bases between them. This CDR3 has 13 residues. The germline gives CDR1 SGHRS, CDR2 YFSETQ. The CDR3 sequence: CASSLGDADAAFF. The CDR3 DNA reads TGCGCCAGCAGCCTAGGGGATGCTGATGCCGCTTTCTTT.

V and J are TRBV7-2 and TRBJ2-7, with 7 bases lining up with TRBD2. This CDR3 is built from 16 residues. V trimming: 4 bases; J trimming: 3 bases; junction bases outside the gene matches: 12. Germline loops: CDR1 SGHTA, CDR2 FQGNSA. The CDR3 loop reads CASSWGRAGAYYEQYF. CDR3 sequence (DNA): TGTGCCAGCAGCTGGGGAAGGGCGGGAGCCTACTACGAGCAGTACTTC.

This rearrangement joins TRBV25-1 to TRBJ2-3; weak D call: TRBD1 (5 bases). Trimming removed 7 bases at V and 2 bases at J, with 10 bases between. The V gene's germline CDR1 is MGHDK and CDR2 SYGVNS. There are 13 residues in the CDR3. CDR3 residues: CASTSGNTDTQYF. The CDR3 bases are TGTGCCAGCACCTCAGGGAACACAGATACGCAGTATTTT.

V is TRBV19 and J is TRBJ2-6, with TRBD1 matching over 9 bases. This CDR3 has 18 residues. V gave up 6 bases and J gave up 1 base; unmatched junction bases: 10. CDR1 is LNHDA, CDR2 SQIVND, per germline (reference sequence). DNA of the CDR3: TGTGCCAGTAGCCCCCCGGGACAGGGACCTTCTGGGGCCAACGTCCTGACTTTC. Translating gives CASSPPGQGPSGANVLTF.

The chain recombines TRBV6-1 with TRBJ1-1; TRBD1 agrees at 9 bases. Losses at the gene ends were 6 bases for V and 4 bases for J; bases not matched to a gene: 9. CDR3 length: 15 residues. Germline V gene data show CDR1 as MNHNS and CDR2 as SASEGT. The CDR3 spells CASRPISTGGTEAFF. CDR3 DNA: TGTGCCAGCAGACCTATATCGACAGGGGGCACTGAAGCTTTCTTT.

The chain uses TRBV15 and TRBJ2-2, with D maybe TRBD1 (5 bases). In germline, CDR1 is LNHNV, CDR2 YYDKDF (reference sequence). CDR3 length: 15 residues. V lost 0 bases and J 5 bases, leaving 10 bases between the germline ends. CDR3 sequence reads: CATSREPGPTGELFF. The CDR3 region has the DNA TGTGCCACCAGCAGAGAACCAGGGCCAACCGGGGAGCTGTTTTTT.

This chain joins TRBV5-1 and TRBJ1-1; TRBD1 matches at 7 bases. The CDR3 runs to 16 residues. Germline V gene sequence: CDR1 SGHRS, CDR2 YFSETQ. J was trimmed by 0 bases and V by 0 bases; bases with no gene match: 5. DNA of the CDR3: TGCGCCAGCAGCTTGGCCCCGGGACAGATGAACACTGAAGCTTTCTTT. It codes for CASSLAPGQMNTEAFF.

The CDR3 DNA sequence: TGTGCCAGCAGCTTAGCAGGGTTAGCGGGCTACAATGAGCAGTTCTTC. Protein product: CASSLAGLAGYNEQFF. The gene calls are TRBV7-8 and TRBJ2-1; TRBD2 aligns across 7 bases. The CDR3 has 16 amino acids. Germline-derived CDR1 and CDR2 are SGHVS and FQNEAQ. Trimming removed 0 bases from V and 3 bases from J; junction bases left unmatched: 5.

V usage is TRBV7-8 and J usage is TRBJ2-1, with a tentative D call TRBD1 (5 bases). CDR1 SGHVS and CDR2 FQNEAQ come from the germline V gene. There are 15 residues in the CDR3. V gave up 4 bases and J gave up 1 base, with 11 bases separating them. The CDR3 here is CASSYDSISYNEQFF. In DNA, the CDR3 is TGTGCCAGCAGCTACGACAGCATTTCCTACAATGAGCAGTTCTTC.